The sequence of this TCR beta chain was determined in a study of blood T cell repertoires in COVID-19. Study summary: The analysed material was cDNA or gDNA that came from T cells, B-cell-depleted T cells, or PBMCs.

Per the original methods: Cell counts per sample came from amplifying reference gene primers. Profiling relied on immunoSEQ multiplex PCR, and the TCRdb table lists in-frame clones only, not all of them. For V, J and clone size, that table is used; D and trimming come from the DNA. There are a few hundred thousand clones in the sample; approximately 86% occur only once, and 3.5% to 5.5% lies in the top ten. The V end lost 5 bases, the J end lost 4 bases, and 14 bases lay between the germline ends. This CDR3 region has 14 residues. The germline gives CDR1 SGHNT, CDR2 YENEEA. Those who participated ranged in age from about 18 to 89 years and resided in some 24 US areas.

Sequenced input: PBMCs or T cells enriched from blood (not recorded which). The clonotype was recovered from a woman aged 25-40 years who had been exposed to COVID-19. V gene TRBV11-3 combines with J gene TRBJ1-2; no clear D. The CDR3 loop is CASSPREDGYGYTF. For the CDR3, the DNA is TGTGCCAGCAGCCCAAGGGAGGATGGCTATGGCTACACCTTC.